Reported below is one TCR beta chain. Its matching antigen is unknown. The data were taken from a study of vaccination effects on CD4 cells after COVID-19. Expansion with viral peptide pools was applied to antigen-specific CD4+ T cells by the ViraFEST assay prior to sequencing. The authors isolated CD4+ T cells after about 10 days of culture. The infection with SARS-CoV-2 (confirmed by PCR) occurred in this person between March and December 2020. Either the mRNA-1273 or the BNT162b2 vaccine was given to participants as two doses. Method: immunoSEQ multiplex PCR; TCRdb's copy keeps in-frame clones and lacks some. This sample has fewer than 15,000 clones, with 76% found just once. Sequenced here: CD4+ T cells from PBMCs cultured with HCoV-NL63 spike peptides, sampled after COVID-19 vaccination. This receptor was identified in a human donor who had a prior SARS-CoV-2 infection.

CDR3 sequence (DNA): TGTGCCAGCAGCTACCCGGGGGTATTAAGCAATCAGCCCCAGCATTTT. It yields the protein CASSYPGVLSNQPQHF. The chain uses TRBV13 and TRBJ1-5; D perhaps matches TRBD1 (5 bases). The CDR3 is 16 amino acids. Germline V gene data show CDR1 as PRHDT and CDR2 as FYEKMQ (reference sequence). Trimming pared 4 bases from V and 1 base from J, leaving 14 bases between.